A single T cell receptor (beta chain) is shown here with its context. Treatment indicated: preoperative locoregional IRX-2 cytokine immunotherapy. Samples came from a phase Ib trial of preoperative locoregional IRX-2 cytokine immunotherapy. The CDR3 covers 15 residues. The germline V gene has CDR1 MNHNS and CDR2 SASEGT. V shed 4 bases and J 1 base; nucleotides not matched to a gene: 0. This sample was taken from a study of preoperative IRX-2 immunotherapy in early breast cancer. The table came from immunoSEQ multiplex PCR; TCRdb's copy has only in-frame clones and leaves some out. The sample gives roughly 25,000 clones, approximately 95% of which show up once; 15% to 20% is in the top ten.

J is TRBJ2-7 and V is TRBV6-1, with 14 bases that match TRBD2. This receptor was taken from a human donor with breast cancer. The sequences come from tumor tissue, collected after IRX-2 immunotherapy. In DNA form, the CDR3 reads TGTGCCAGCAGTGGACTAGCGGGGGGGTCCTACGAGCAGTACTTC. This encodes CASSGLAGGSYEQYF.